The 4 T cell receptor beta chains listed next were all sequenced from one sample in a study of blood T cell repertoires in COVID-19. Profiling relied on immunoSEQ multiplex PCR, and the TCRdb table lists in-frame clones only, not all of them. The sample lists roughly 310,000 clones, roughly 90% occurring once. What was sequenced was peripheral blood. Receptor source: a woman in her twenties or thirties with COVID-19, enrolled during active disease.

The chain joins TRBV2 to TRBJ2-1; possibly TRBD1 for D (6 bases). Germline V gene data show CDR1 as SNHLY and CDR2 as FYNNEI. The V end lost 3 bases, the J end lost 8 bases, and 11 bases lay between the germline ends. This CDR3 is 13 amino acids long. In DNA, the CDR3 is TGTGCCAGCAGTGAGGACAGTATCTATGAGCAGTTCTTC. Translated, it gives CASSEDSIYEQFF.

The chain combines TRBV27 with TRBJ1-5; no definite D call. Per the germline V gene, CDR1 is MNHEY and CDR2 is SMNVEV (reference sequence). The CDR3 is 14 amino acids. Between the trimmed V and J ends, which lost 2 bases and 0 bases, there was a span of 5 bases. CDR3 nucleotides: TGTGCCAGCAGTTTACACGGTAGCAATCAGCCCCAGCATTTT. Residues: CASSLHGSNQPQHF.

This chain uses TRBV27 with TRBJ2-1; 8 nucleotides align to TRBD2. CDR1 and CDR2 (germline): MNHEY, SMNVEV (reference sequence). Losses at the gene ends were 2 bases for V and 5 bases for J; bases not matched to a gene: 8. CDR3 length: 16 residues. CDR3 loop: CASSLEGGRTNNEQFF. CDR3 sequence (DNA): TGTGCCAGCAGTTTAGAGGGCGGGAGGACTAACAATGAGCAGTTCTTC.

The chain couples TRBV27 to TRBJ2-5; D might be TRBD2 (5 bases). Germline V CDR1 and CDR2: MNHEY, SMNVEV (reference sequence). The CDR3 consists of 15 residues. Trimming removed 0 bases from V and 5 bases from J, with 13 bases in between. The CDR3 DNA follows: TGTGCCAGCAGTTTATCTTTGACACCGGGGGAGACCCAGTACTTC. This sequence encodes CASSLSLTPGETQYF.